The entry below describes one TCR beta chain. Libraries were prepared by immunoSEQ multiplex PCR; TCRdb keeps only in-frame clonotypes and omits some of them. The sample carries about 320,000 clones, just under 85% recorded once. This specimen belongs to a study of Ad26.COV2.S vaccination and SARS-CoV-2 variants. Study at large: Ad26.COV2.S arm of COV1001 included the donor.

Specified treatment: 15 to 20 received Ad26.COV2.S at low or high dose, single or two shots; about 5 received placebo; per-sample allocation not given. Samples were taken on day 63 after the first vaccine or placebo injection. Its platform was an Ad26 vector, and its expressed antigen was Wuhan-strain SARS-CoV-2 spike. V was cut by 7 bases and J by 4 bases, with 14 bases left in between. CDR1 SGHRS and CDR2 YFSETQ come from the germline V gene. The CDR3 is made up of 13 amino acids. The sequencing here drew on peripheral blood, taken in a trial of Ad26.COV2.S vaccine versus placebo. This clonotype originated in a person aged 18 to 65 who received the Ad26.COV2.S COVID-19 vaccine or a placebo. The chain carries TRBV5-1 and TRBJ1-1; maybe TRBD1 (6 bases). Here the CDR3 DNA reads TGCGCCAGCTCCGGGGGGCTCAGCACTGAAGCTTTCTTT. It translates to CASSGGLSTEAFF.